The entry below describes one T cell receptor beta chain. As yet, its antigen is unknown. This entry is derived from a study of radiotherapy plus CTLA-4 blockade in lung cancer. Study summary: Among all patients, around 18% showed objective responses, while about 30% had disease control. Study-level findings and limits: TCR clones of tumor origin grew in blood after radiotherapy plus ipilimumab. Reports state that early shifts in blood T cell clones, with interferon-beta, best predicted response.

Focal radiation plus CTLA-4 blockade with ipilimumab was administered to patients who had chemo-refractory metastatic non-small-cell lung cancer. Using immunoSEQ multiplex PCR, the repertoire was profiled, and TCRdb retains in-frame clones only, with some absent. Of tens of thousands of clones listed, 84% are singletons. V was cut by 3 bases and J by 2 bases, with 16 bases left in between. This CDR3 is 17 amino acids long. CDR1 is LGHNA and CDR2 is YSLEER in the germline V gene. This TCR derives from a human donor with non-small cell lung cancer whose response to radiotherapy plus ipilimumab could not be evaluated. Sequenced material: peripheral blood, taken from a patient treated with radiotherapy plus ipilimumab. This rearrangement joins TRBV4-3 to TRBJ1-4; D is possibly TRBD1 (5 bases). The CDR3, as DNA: TGCGCCAGCAGCCATACACTACCAGGGTTGACTAATGAAAAACTGTTTTTT. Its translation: CASSHTLPGLTNEKLFF.